This TCR beta chain was found in a study of Ad26.COV2.S vaccination and SARS-CoV-2 variants. Treatment: around 19 received Ad26.COV2.S at low or high dose, single or two shots; a few received placebo; per-sample allocation not given. Collection of samples fell on day 63 after the first vaccine or placebo injection. In germline, CDR1 is SGHTA, CDR2 FQGTGA. V lost 4 bases, J lost 4 bases, and 6 bases stayed unmatched. CDR3 length: 15 amino acids. Regarding the study as a whole: Reports say spike-specific CD8+ and CD4+ T cell responses covered substantial breadth after vaccination. In TCR breadth and depth analyses, total T cell responses may have been underestimated.

On this clone itself: The antigen is not known.

Generated by immunoSEQ multiplex PCR, the TCRdb table keeps only in-frame clones and is missing some. The profile covers roughly 350,000 clones, with roughly 84% appearing a single time and about 3.5% taken by the ten largest. Specimen: peripheral blood, collected in a trial of Ad26.COV2.S vaccine versus placebo. The sequence was collected from a person aged 18 to 65 who received the Ad26.COV2.S COVID-19 vaccine or a placebo. This chain joins TRBV7-3 and TRBJ1-2, with TRBD1 identical over 10 bases. The CDR3 nucleotides are TGTGCCAGCAGCTGGGGGACAGGGGATTCCTATGGCTACACCTTC. As protein: CASSWGTGDSYGYTF.